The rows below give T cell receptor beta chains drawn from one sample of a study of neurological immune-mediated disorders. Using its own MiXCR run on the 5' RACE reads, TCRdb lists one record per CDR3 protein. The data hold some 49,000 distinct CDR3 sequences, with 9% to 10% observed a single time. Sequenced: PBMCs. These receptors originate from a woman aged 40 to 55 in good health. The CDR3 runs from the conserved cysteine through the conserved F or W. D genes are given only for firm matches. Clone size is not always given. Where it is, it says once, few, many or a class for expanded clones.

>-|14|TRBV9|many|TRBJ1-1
CASSPAVGDTEAFF
TGTGCCAGCAGCCCAGCTGTCGGGGACACTGAAGCTTTCTTT
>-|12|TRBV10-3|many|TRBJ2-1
CATGRVDNEQFF
TGTGCCACGGGGCGGGTCGACAATGAGCAGTTCTTC
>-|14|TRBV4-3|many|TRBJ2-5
CASSQDLFGETQYF
TGCGCCAGCAGCCAAGATCTCTTCGGAGAGACCCAGTACTTC
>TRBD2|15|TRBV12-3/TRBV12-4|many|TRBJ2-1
CASRTLAGAHNEQFF
TGTGCCAGCAGAACACTAGCGGGTGCCCACAATGAGCAGTTCTTC
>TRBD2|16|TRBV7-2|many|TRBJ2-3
CASSQGTGGPTDTQYF
TGTGCCAGCAGCCAGGGGACGGGAGGGCCGACAGATACGCAGTATTTT
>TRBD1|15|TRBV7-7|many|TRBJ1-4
CASSLARGPNEKLFF
TGTGCTAGCAGCTTAGCAAGGGGGCCTAATGAAAAACTGTTTTTT
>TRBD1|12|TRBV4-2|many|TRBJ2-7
CASSQNRGEQYF
TGTGCCAGCAGCCAGAACAGGGGCGAGCAGTACTTC
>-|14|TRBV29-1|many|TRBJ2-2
CSVESSPNTGELFF
TGCAGCGTTGAGTCCTCACCTAACACCGGGGAGCTGTTTTTT
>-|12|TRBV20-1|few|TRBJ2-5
CSAGGIPETQYF
TGCAGTGCTGGCGGCATTCCAGAGACCCAGTACTTC
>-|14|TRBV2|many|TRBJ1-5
CASSEGGKVQPQHF
TGTGCCAGCAGTGAAGGGGGGAAGGTTCAGCCCCAGCATTTT
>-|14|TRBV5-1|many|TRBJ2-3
CASSGGTHTDTQYF
TGCGCCAGCAGCGGGGGGACCCACACAGATACGCAGTATTTT
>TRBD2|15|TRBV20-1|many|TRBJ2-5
CSARISGGVRETQYF
TGCAGTGCTAGGATTAGCGGGGGGGTCCGGGAGACCCAGTACTTC
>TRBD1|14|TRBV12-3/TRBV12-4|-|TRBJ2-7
CASCPGTGTYEQYF
TGTGCCAGCTGTCCCGGGACAGGCACCTACGAGCAGTACTTC
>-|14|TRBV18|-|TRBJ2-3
CASSPITSADTQYF
TGTGCCAGCTCACCAATAACTAGTGCGGATACGCAGTATTTT
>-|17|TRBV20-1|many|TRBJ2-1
CSARDVYRSGPYNEQFF
TGCAGTGCTAGAGATGTGTATAGGTCAGGGCCCTACAATGAGCAGTTCTTC
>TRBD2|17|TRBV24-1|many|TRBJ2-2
CATSERGLAESTGELFF
TGTGCCACCAGTGAGCGGGGACTAGCGGAATCCACCGGGGAGCTGTTTTTT
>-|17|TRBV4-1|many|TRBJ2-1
CASSQDQYSLGSNEQFF
TGCGCCAGCAGCCAAGATCAGTATTCCCTGGGCTCCAATGAGCAGTTCTTC
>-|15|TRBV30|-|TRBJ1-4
CAWSARGGLGEKLFF
TGTGCCTGGAGTGCCCGGGGGGGGCTCGGTGAAAAACTGTTTTTT
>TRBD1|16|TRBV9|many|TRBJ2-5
CASSTGTGVYQETQYF
TGTGCCAGCAGCACTGGGACAGGGGTTTACCAAGAGACCCAGTACTTC
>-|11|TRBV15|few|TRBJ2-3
CATSSWDTQYF
TGTGCCACCAGCAGTTGGGATACGCAGTATTTT
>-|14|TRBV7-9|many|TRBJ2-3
CASSLAGGIDTQYF
TGTGCCAGCAGCTTAGCCGGAGGTATAGATACGCAGTATTTT
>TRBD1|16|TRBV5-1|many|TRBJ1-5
CASSLSGGESNQPQHF
TGCGCCAGCAGCTTGTCAGGGGGCGAATCCAATCAGCCCCAGCATTTT
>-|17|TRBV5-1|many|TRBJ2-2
CASSLHAAGTNTGELFF
TGCGCCAGCAGCTTGCACGCGGCAGGGACTAACACCGGGGAGCTGTTTTTT
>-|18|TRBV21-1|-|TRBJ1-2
CASSKARSVVALNYGYTF
TGTGCCAGCAGCAAAGCGCGGTCAGTCGTCGCCCTTAACTATGGCTACACCTTC
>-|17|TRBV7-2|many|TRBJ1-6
CASSSPPGSPLYSPLHF
TGTGCCAGCAGCTCCCCACCCGGCTCACCGCTTTATTCACCCCTCCACTTT
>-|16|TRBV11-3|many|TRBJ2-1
CASSLLSAGSYNEQFF
TGTGCCAGCAGCTTACTATCCGCGGGGTCCTACAATGAGCAGTTCTTC
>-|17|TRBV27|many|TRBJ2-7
CASSPDRIGQFAYEQYF
TGTGCCAGCAGTCCGGACCGGATAGGGCAGTTTGCCTACGAGCAGTACTTC
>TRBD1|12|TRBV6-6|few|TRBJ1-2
CASSFTGDGYTF
TGTGCCAGCAGTTTCACAGGGGATGGCTACACCTTC
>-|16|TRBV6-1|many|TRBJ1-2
CASSERGLGALDGYTF
TGTGCCAGCAGTGAAAGGGGGTTGGGGGCTCTTGACGGCTACACCTTC
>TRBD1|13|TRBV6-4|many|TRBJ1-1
CASSVGDRTEAFF
TGTGCCAGCAGTGTCGGGGACAGAACTGAAGCTTTCTTT
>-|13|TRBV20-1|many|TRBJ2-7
CSARNTRTYEQYF
TGCAGTGCTAGAAATACAAGGACCTACGAGCAGTACTTC
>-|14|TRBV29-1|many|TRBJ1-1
CSVEGYRMNTEAFF
TGCAGCGTTGAAGGTTATCGAATGAACACTGAAGCTTTCTTT
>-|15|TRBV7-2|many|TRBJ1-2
CASRRTGGQPYGYTF
TGTGCCAGCAGGCGTACGGGCGGACAGCCTTATGGCTACACCTTC
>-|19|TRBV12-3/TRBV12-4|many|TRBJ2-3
CASRSSTFGGEGGTDTQYF
TGTGCCAGCAGGTCTTCAACTTTCGGGGGCGAGGGGGGCACAGATACGCAGTATTTT
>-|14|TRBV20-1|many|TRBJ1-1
CSARDASGATGAFF
TGCAGTGCTAGAGACGCCTCGGGGGCGACGGGAGCTTTCTTT
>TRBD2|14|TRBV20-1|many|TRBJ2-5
CSASEGLAQETQYF
TGCAGTGCTAGTGAGGGACTAGCTCAAGAGACCCAGTACTTC
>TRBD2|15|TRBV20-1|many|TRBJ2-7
CSATYTSGSIYEQYF
TGCAGTGCTACCTACACTAGCGGGAGCATCTACGAGCAGTACTTC
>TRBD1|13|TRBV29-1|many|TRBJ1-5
CSVTGGPRQPQHF
TGCAGCGTCACAGGGGGGCCGCGTCAGCCCCAGCATTTT
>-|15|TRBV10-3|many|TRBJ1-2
CAISESAGIGYGYTF
TGTGCCATCAGTGAGTCCGCAGGGATAGGGTATGGCTACACCTTC
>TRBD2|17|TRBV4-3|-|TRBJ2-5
CASRQDLLAGGQETQYF
TGCGCCAGCAGACAAGACCTACTAGCGGGAGGCCAAGAGACCCAGTATTTC
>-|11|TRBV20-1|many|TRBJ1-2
CSALDSLRYTF
TGCAGTGCTCTGGACAGCCTACGCTACACCTTC
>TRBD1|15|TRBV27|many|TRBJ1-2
CASSLRTGGNYGYTF
TGTGCCAGCAGTCTCAGGACAGGGGGGAACTATGGCTACACCTTC
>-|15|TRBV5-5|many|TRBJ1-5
CASSLGQVSNQPQHF
TGTGCCAGCAGCTTGGGCCAAGTGAGCAATCAGCCCCAGCATTTT
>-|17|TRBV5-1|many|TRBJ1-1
CASSYRPTIGTNTEAFF
TGCGCCAGCAGCTATCGCCCGACAATAGGAACGAACACTGAAGCTTTCTTT
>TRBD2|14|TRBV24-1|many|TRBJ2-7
CATSRSGRIHEQYF
TGTGCCACCAGTCGCTCCGGGAGGATCCACGAGCAGTACTTC
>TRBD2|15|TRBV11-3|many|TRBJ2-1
CASSLVAGGSHEQFF
TGTGCCAGCAGCTTAGTGGCGGGGGGCAGCCATGAGCAGTTCTTC